These 19 T cell receptor beta chains originate from one sample sequenced in a study of OX40 agonist ivuxolimab in advanced cancers. The receptor library was made with the immunoSEQ multiplex PCR assay. TCRdb holds this immuneACCESS table with in-frame rearrangements only. Some clones are missing; in checked studies, unresolved V genes explain under half, and the rest has no known cause. The sample records roughly 20,000 clones, about 83% of which are singletons. The ten largest account for over 15% of the sample. The starting material was CD4+ or CD8+ T cells sorted from blood, obtained in a trial of the OX40 agonist ivuxolimab. These TCRs come from an adult with an advanced solid tumor such as melanoma, head and neck, liver or kidney cancer.

V is TRBV13 and J is TRBJ2-3, with unresolved D. This CDR3 is built from 13 residues. Germline-derived CDR1 and CDR2 are PRHDT and FYEKMQ (reference sequence). Trimming cost V 1 base and J 2 bases, with 4 bases left between them. CDR3: CASSLDPTDTQYF. The CDR3 DNA follows: TGTGCCAGCAGCTTAGACCCCACAGATACGCAGTATTTT.

J is TRBJ2-7 and V is TRBV5-5, with 9 bases lining up with TRBD1. V lost 5 bases to trimming and J lost 0 bases; unmatched junction nucleotides: 6. The CDR3 sequence is 15 residues long. CDR1 is SGHKS and CDR2 is YYEKEE in the germline V gene (reference sequence). CDR3 nucleotides: TGTGCCAGCAGTTGGGGACAGGGAAGCTCCTACGAGCAGTACTTC. It yields the protein CASSWGQGSSYEQYF. Looking up the rest from reference TRBV5-5 and TRBJ2-7 gives the full variable domain: DAGVTQSPTHLIKTRGQQVTLRCSPISGHKSVSWYQQVLGQGPQFIFQYYEKEERGRGNFPDRFSARQFPNYSSELNVNALLLGDSALYLCASSWGQGSSYEQYFGPGTRLTVT.

V and J are TRBV6-6 and TRBJ2-3; TRBD1 matches 8 bases. Germline V lookup: CDR1 MNHNY, CDR2 SVGAGI (reference sequence). The CDR3 has 16 amino acids. The junction had 3 bases not matched to a gene; V was cut back by 0 bases and J by 1 base. The CDR3 protein is CASSYSPGQGTDTQYF. DNA for the CDR3: TGTGCCAGCAGTTACTCACCGGGACAGGGCACAGATACGCAGTATTTT.

This chain connects TRBV9 to TRBJ2-2, with D perhaps TRBD2 (6 bases). Germline CDR1 is SGDLS and CDR2 is YYNGEE. The ends were cut back, 3 bases at V and 2 bases at J, with 11 bases in the middle. This CDR3 has 15 residues. The CDR3 sequence is CASSGGTGNTGELFF. CDR3 sequence (DNA): TGTGCCAGCAGCGGCGGGACGGGAAACACCGGGGAGCTGTTTTTT.

The rearrangement uses TRBV27 and TRBJ2-3; D possibly matches TRBD1 or TRBD2 (5 bases each). The CDR3 consists of 14 residues. Germline V gene lookup returns CDR1 MNHEY and CDR2 SMNVEV (reference sequence). Deletions cut 7 bases from V and 2 bases from J, with 13 bases between. The CDR3 region is CASTLRGSTDTQYF. For the CDR3, the DNA is TGTGCCAGCACCCTACGGGGCTCCACAGATACGCAGTATTTT.

The chain recombines TRBV27 with TRBJ1-1; TRBD1 matches at 8 bases. The germline V gene has CDR1 MNHEY and CDR2 SMNVEV (reference sequence). With V trimmed by 3 bases and J by 3 bases, 3 bases remained unmatched. This CDR3 has 14 amino acids. The CDR3 loop reads CASSFGTGDTEAFF. The DNA for the CDR3 is TGTGCCAGCAGTTTCGGGACAGGAGACACTGAAGCTTTCTTT.

The V call is TRBV19, the J call TRBJ1-5; D gene ambiguous. V was pared by 0 bases and J by 5 bases, with 17 bases between. This CDR3 contains 17 residues. Germline values: CDR1 LNHDA, CDR2 SQIVND (reference sequence). CDR3 residues: CASSIERLRHRDQPQHF. CDR3 coding DNA: TGTGCCAGTAGTATAGAAAGGCTCAGGCATCGGGATCAGCCCCAGCATTTT.

The table lists this clone with a count of one. The CDR3 DNA is TGTGCCAGCTCACCCACGAAGGACTCTCCCTACCAGGCCCAGCATTTT. Amino acid sequence: CASSPTKDSPYQAQHF. V and J are TRBV18 and TRBJ1-5; D is unresolved. The germline V gene has CDR1 KGHSH and CDR2 LQKENI. This CDR3 region has 16 residues. V lost 3 bases to trimming and J lost 11 bases, with 23 bases between them.

V and J are TRBV11-2 and TRBJ2-5; the D is unclear. Germline values: CDR1 SGHAT, CDR2 FQNNGV. Trimming stripped 3 bases from V and 2 bases from J, with 7 bases between. This CDR3 contains 13 residues. CDR3 protein: CASSLTLQETQYF. CDR3 nucleotides: TGTGCCAGCAGCTTGACACTACAAGAGACCCAGTACTTC.

This clone was counted a few times. The rearrangement uses TRBV11-2 and TRBJ2-5; 10 bases map to TRBD2. The ends lost 3 bases at V and 0 bases at J; junction bases unmatched: 4. In germline, CDR1 is SGHAT, CDR2 FQNNGV. The CDR3 is 16 amino acids. CDR3 sequence: CASSLTSGRYQETQYF. CDR3 nucleotide sequence: TGTGCCAGCAGCTTGACTAGCGGGCGGTACCAAGAGACCCAGTACTTC.

Here the CDR3 DNA reads TGCGCCAGCAGCTTGAACGGGGGGGAACGGGAGACCCAGTACTTC. The encoded protein is CASSLNGGERETQYF. This rearrangement joins TRBV5-1 to TRBJ2-5; 8 bases line up with TRBD2. In germline, CDR1 is SGHRS, CDR2 YFSETQ. CDR3 length equals 15 residues. The J segment lost 5 bases and the V segment lost 1 base, leaving 7 bases of the junction unmatched.

V is TRBV11-2 and J is TRBJ2-5, with D hard to call. This CDR3 spans 14 amino acids. CDR1 SGHAT and CDR2 FQNNGV come from the germline V gene. V lost 3 bases, J lost 0 bases, and 8 bases lay in between. The CDR3 DNA follows: TGTGCCAGCAGCTTGTCCGCTCACCAAGAGACCCAGTACTTC. It yields the protein CASSLSAHQETQYF.

This chain links TRBV13 with TRBJ1-1; D possibly corresponds to TRBD1 (5 bases). Trimming left V 7 bases short and J 1 base short, with 31 bases between. In germline, CDR1 is PRHDT, CDR2 FYEKMQ (reference sequence). The CDR3 sequence is 20 residues long. CDR3 sequence: CASIRRWNFASGVENTEAFF. The CDR3 DNA reads as TGTGCCAGCATCCGGAGATGGAATTTTGCGTCGGGGGTGGAGAACACTGAAGCTTTCTTT.

The chain's CDR3 is CASSTQGLDQPQHF. The DNA for the CDR3 is TGTGCCAGCAGTACTCAGGGGTTAGATCAGCCCCAGCATTTT. The chain couples TRBV6-6 to TRBJ1-5; D perhaps matches TRBD1 (6 bases). The CDR3 is 14 amino acids. V was pared by 5 bases and J by 5 bases, with 13 bases between. From germline, CDR1 is MNHNY and CDR2 SVGAGI (reference sequence).

The V call is TRBV9, the J call TRBJ1-1; a weak D match, TRBD1 (5 bases). Germline V lookup: CDR1 SGDLS, CDR2 YYNGEE. Trimming took off 3 bases at V and 0 bases at J, with 12 bases between the two ends. There are 15 residues in the CDR3. CDR3 protein: CASSARTSMNTEAFF. For the CDR3, the DNA is TGTGCCAGCAGCGCTAGGACAAGTATGAACACTGAAGCTTTCTTT.

For the CDR3, the DNA is TGCGCCAGCAGCCCCGGGACAGGGCTTTACACTGAAGCTTTCTTT. Its translation: CASSPGTGLYTEAFF. The rearrangement uses TRBV5-1 and TRBJ1-1; 9 bases line up with TRBD1. The J segment lost 3 bases and the V segment lost 4 bases, leaving 7 bases of the junction unmatched. The CDR3 covers 15 residues. Germline CDR1 is SGHRS and CDR2 is YFSETQ.

CDR3 amino acids: CASSPGTGAGNEQFF. CDR3 nucleotides: TGTGCCAGTAGTCCTGGAACGGGGGCCGGGAATGAGCAGTTCTTC. The V gene is TRBV19, the J gene TRBJ2-1; D may correspond to TRBD1 or TRBD2 (6 bases each). V lost 5 bases to trimming and J lost 7 bases, with 18 bases between them. The CDR3 is 15 amino acids. CDR1 and CDR2 from the germline V gene are LNHDA and SQIVND (reference sequence).

This clone is termed medium-sized. V usage is TRBV7-9 and J usage is TRBJ2-1; possible D gene TRBD2, 7 bases. Germline V gene data show CDR1 as SEHNR and CDR2 as FQNEAQ (reference sequence). This CDR3 spans 15 amino acids. Deletions cut 6 bases from V and 1 base from J, with 13 bases between. CDR3 loop: CASSSSGTSYNEQFF. For the CDR3, the DNA is TGTGCCAGCAGTTCCAGCGGGACATCCTACAATGAGCAGTTCTTC. Full variable domain (rest looked up from reference TRBV7-9 and TRBJ2-1): DTGVSQNPRHKITKRGQNVTFRCDPISEHNRLYWYRQTLGQGPEFLTYFQNEAQLEKSRLLSDRFSAERPKGSFSTLEIQRTEQGDSAMYLCASSSSGTSYNEQFFGPGTRLTVL.

This clone was detected once. V gene TRBV21-1 combines with J gene TRBJ1-2. TRBV21-1 is shown as a pseudogene. The CDR3 consists of 15 residues. The CDR3 here is CASSLRDTTNYGYTF. CDR3 nucleotides: TGTGCCAGCAGCCTGCGGGACACTACTAACTATGGCTACACCTTC.